This T cell receptor beta chain was found in a study of T cells after somatic rescue of genetic block. Trimming shortened V by 4 bases and J by 2 bases, and 12 bases separated the two germline ends. Germline lookup yields CDR1 LNHDA and CDR2 SQIVND (reference sequence). This CDR3 contains 14 residues. The table came from immunoSEQ multiplex PCR; TCRdb's copy has only in-frame clones and leaves some out. This table has 55,000 to 75,000 clones, 85% to 95% appearing once. The chain has TRBV19 and TRBJ2-7; possibly TRBD1 or TRBD2 for D (7 bases each). This receptor was taken from a man between 35 and 55 years old. Material for sequencing was peripheral blood mononuclear cells (PBMCs). The CDR3 DNA reads TGTGCCAGTAGTAACAGGGGAGGGACCTACGAGCAGTACTTC. Translation: CASSNRGGTYEQYF.